Sequencing of this T cell receptor beta chain was carried out in a study of post-analysis software for immune sequencing data. Notes on the study in general: Same-batch preparations were strongly co-clustered by F measure. In multiple sclerosis, normalized Chao1 diversity was significantly below that of controls. Controls had lower frequencies than patients of five TRBV segments, which included TRBV5-6, TRBV5-1 and TRBV20-1.

Germline V gene lookup returns CDR1 SGHDN and CDR2 FVKESK. V was cut by 4 bases and J by 5 bases, with 26 bases left in between. This CDR3 comprises 18 residues. Note on this clonotype: Its antigen is not known.

Unique molecular identifiers featured in each of the TCR beta cDNA libraries. TCRdb used MiXCR to reprocess the PCR reads, holding one entry per CDR3 protein. The sample lists hundreds of thousands of distinct CDR3 sequences, 30% occurring once. The sequence derives from a girl aged 10 to 17 with multiple sclerosis. Input material: blood. This chain links TRBV14 with TRBJ1-2; D perhaps matches TRBD1 (5 bases). CDR3 sequence: CASSRSWGSEGQRYGYTF. CDR3 coding DNA: TGTGCCAGCAGCCGCAGCTGGGGGTCGGAGGGTCAACGGTATGGCTACACCTTC.